One and the same sample provided the 25 T cell receptor beta chains below, sequenced in a study of PD-1 blockade in mismatch repair-deficient tumors. Assay used: immunoSEQ multiplex PCR; TCRdb lists only in-frame clones, some missing. The sample contains fewer than 25,000 clones, roughly four fifths of which appear only once. The sequenced sample was PBMCs, obtained 52 weeks after starting pembrolizumab. The receptor source for this set is an adult with mismatch repair-deficient cancer.

This chain connects TRBV18 to TRBJ2-7; 7 bases line up with TRBD1. CDR3 length: 13 amino acids. V lost 3 bases, J lost 1 base, and 0 bases stayed unmatched. Germline lookup yields CDR1 KGHSH and CDR2 LQKENI. CDR3 protein: CASSPGQSYEQYF. The CDR3 DNA follows: TGTGCCAGCTCACCGGGACAGTCCTACGAGCAGTACTTC. Full variable domain (rest looked up from reference TRBV18 and TRBJ2-7): NAGVMQNPRHLVRRRGQEARLRCSPMKGHSHVYWYRQLPEEGLKFMVYLQKENIIDESGMPKERFSAEFPKEGPSILRIQQVVRGDSAAYFCASSPGQSYEQYFGPGTRLTVT.

This clone appeared a few times. The rearrangement joins TRBV4-2 to TRBJ2-7; 11 nucleotides match TRBD2. Trimming at V came to 2 bases and at J to 6 bases, leaving 9 bases not matched to a gene. CDR3 length equals 16 residues. The V gene's germline CDR1 is LGHNA and CDR2 YNFKEQ. In DNA form, the CDR3 reads TGTGCCAGCAGCCAATATACTAGCGGGAGTGTCGGCGAGCAGTACTTC. This gives the protein CASSQYTSGSVGEQYF.

This clone was found a few times. The rearrangement links TRBV28 to TRBJ2-7; 11 nucleotides line up with TRBD2. Unmatched junction bases numbered 8, after V lost 6 bases and J lost 7 bases. This CDR3 is 14 amino acids long. Germline CDR1 is MDHEN and CDR2 is SYDVKM. Written as DNA, the CDR3 is TGTGCCAGCAGCTACACTAGCGGGAGAGGGGAGCAGTACTTC. Its protein is CASSYTSGRGEQYF. Based on the CDR3 plus reference TRBV28 and TRBJ2-7, the full variable domain is DVKVTQSSRYLVKRTGEKVFLECVQDMDHENMFWYRQDPGLGLRLIYFSYDVKMKEKGDIPEGYSVSREKKERFSLILESASTNQTSMYLCASSYTSGRGEQYFGPGTRLTVT.

The chain employs TRBV28 and TRBJ1-2; 8 nucleotides agree with TRBD1. The germline V gene encodes CDR1 MDHEN and CDR2 SYDVKM. Trimming removed 11 bases from V and 1 base from J; junction bases left unmatched: 9. The CDR3 runs to 14 residues. Written as DNA, the CDR3 is TGTGCCGCAGGGCAGGGGGCTAATAACTATGGCTACACCTTC. It codes for CAAGQGANNYGYTF.

V and J are TRBV10-1 and TRBJ2-3; D call uncertain. The V and J ends lost 3 bases and 4 bases respectively, with 5 bases between them. Germline values: CDR1 WNHNN, CDR2 SYGVQD (reference sequence). This CDR3 region has 12 residues. CDR3: CASSDGSDTQYF. Here the CDR3 DNA reads TGCGCCAGCAGTGACGGGTCAGATACGCAGTATTTT.

In this sample, this clone turned up once. The V call is TRBV6-5, the J call TRBJ1-5, with D possibly matching TRBD1 (6 bases). Germline lookup yields CDR1 MNHEY and CDR2 SVGAGI. The CDR3 contains 14 residues. V lost 6 bases, J lost 7 bases, and 16 bases lay in between. Written as DNA, the CDR3 is TGTGCCAGCAGCACCGACAGGTCTGGCCAGCCCCAGCATTTT. This codes for CASSTDRSGQPQHF.

The chain combines TRBV15 with TRBJ2-5; unclear D gene. The CDR3 contains 13 residues. Deletions cut 3 bases from V and 5 bases from J, with 10 bases between. The germline CDR1 and CDR2 sequences are LNHNV and YYDKDF (reference sequence). The CDR3 DNA sequence: TGTGCCACCAGCAGGGATAACGGGGAGACCCAGTACTTC. It translates to CATSRDNGETQYF.

The chain carries TRBV2 and TRBJ2-7; 10 nucleotides match TRBD2. Germline CDR1 SNHLY, CDR2 FYNNEI. The V segment lost 2 bases and the J segment 2 bases; nucleotides outside the gene matches: 6. CDR3 length equals 16 residues. The CDR3 nucleotides read TGTGCCAGCAGTGAATGGGCTAGCGGGAGACCCTACGAGCAGTACTTC. It specifies CASSEWASGRPYEQYF.

The chain recombines TRBV6-6 with TRBJ2-7; 8 bases match TRBD1. CDR1 is MNHNY, CDR2 SVGAGI, per germline (reference sequence). After removal of 7 bases from V and 6 bases from J, the junction contained 8 bases not matched to a gene. The CDR3 spans 13 residues. CDR3 bases: TGTGCCAGCACTCCTGTGGACAGGGCCGAGCAGTACTTC. Translating gives CASTPVDRAEQYF.

V and J are TRBV7-2 and TRBJ2-7, with 9 bases that match TRBD2. The V gene end was trimmed by 0 bases and the J gene end by 3 bases; junction bases not matched to a gene: 6. The CDR3 consists of 16 residues. Looked up from germline, CDR1 is SGHTA and CDR2 is FQGNSA. CDR3 protein: CASSLARASGNYEQYF. The CDR3 nucleotides are TGTGCCAGCAGCTTAGCGAGGGCTAGCGGGAACTACGAGCAGTACTTC.

V gene TRBV9 combines with J gene TRBJ2-4, with 9 bases lining up with TRBD1. The germline gives CDR1 SGDLS, CDR2 YYNGEE. The CDR3 extends over 16 amino acids. Unmatched junction bases numbered 3, after V lost 0 bases and J lost 2 bases. The DNA of the CDR3 is TGTGCCAGCAGCGTAGAGGGACAGGGCACCAAAAACATTCAGTACTTC. Amino acid sequence: CASSVEGQGTKNIQYF.

The J gene is TRBJ2-2, the V gene TRBV19, with no clear D. This CDR3 is built from 15 residues. V lost 3 bases, J lost 0 bases, and 8 bases lay in between. Per germline, CDR1 LNHDA and CDR2 SQIVND (reference sequence). The CDR3 coding sequence is TGTGCCAGTAGTATTTACAATCCGAACACCGGGGAGCTGTTTTTT. Residues: CASSIYNPNTGELFF.

The genes are TRBV5-1 and TRBJ2-5; 11 bases agree with TRBD2. The CDR3 runs to 14 residues. The V gene end was trimmed by 4 bases and the J gene end by 3 bases; junction bases not matched to a gene: 2. Germline V gene data show CDR1 as SGHRS and CDR2 as YFSETQ. CDR3 nucleotides: TGCGCCAGCAGCGTGGGACTAGCGGAAGAGACCCAGTACTTC. It codes for CASSVGLAEETQYF.

This clone was seen a few times. The rearrangement uses TRBV15 and TRBJ1-5; 7 bases line up with TRBD1. V shed 2 bases, J shed 4 bases, and the junction held 5 bases outside the gene matches. CDR3 length: 15 amino acids. The germline CDR1 and CDR2 sequences are LNHNV and YYDKDF (reference sequence). The CDR3 sequence is CATSRSGQINQPQHF. CDR3 bases: TGTGCCACCAGCAGATCGGGACAGATAAATCAGCCCCAGCATTTT.

This clone was observed a few times. The chain carries TRBV6-1 and TRBJ1-3; no clear D gene. The CDR3 extends over 15 amino acids. The V end was cut by 5 bases, the J end by 0 bases, with 11 bases between. Germline CDR1 is MNHNS and CDR2 is SASEGT. CDR3: CASSPSGSSGNTIYF. The CDR3 nucleotides are TGTGCCAGCAGTCCCTCGGGGAGCTCTGGAAACACCATATATTTT.

This sequence joins TRBV30 and TRBJ1-1; D is perhaps TRBD1 (5 bases). Germline values: CDR1 GTSNPN, CDR2 SVGIG (reference sequence). Deletions cut 0 bases from V and 1 base from J, with 6 bases between. The CDR3 totals 13 residues. This CDR3 is CAWSVQGNTEAFF. The CDR3 DNA reads TGTGCCTGGAGTGTCCAGGGGAACACTGAAGCTTTCTTT.

The chain couples TRBV9 to TRBJ2-2; the match to TRBD2 covers 9 bases. With 0 bases clipped from V and 6 bases from J, the junction kept 6 bases outside the gene matches. The CDR3 spans 16 residues. Germline V lookup: CDR1 SGDLS, CDR2 YYNGEE. This chain's CDR3 is CASSVEFSGRPGELFF. In nucleotides, the CDR3 is TGTGCCAGCAGCGTAGAATTTAGCGGGAGACCCGGGGAGCTGTTTTTT. The full variable domain, rest sourced from reference TRBV9 and TRBJ2-2, is DSGVTQTPKHLITATGQRVTLRCSPRSGDLSVYWYQQSLDQGLQFLIQYYNGEERAKGNILERFSAQQFPDLHSELNLSSLELGDSALYFCASSVEFSGRPGELFFGEGSRLTVL.

The chain recombines TRBV5-1 with TRBJ2-1; TRBD2 agrees at 9 bases. After removal of 4 bases from V and 0 bases from J, the junction contained 5 bases not matched to a gene. CDR3 length equals 16 residues. Looked up from germline, CDR1 is SGHRS and CDR2 is YFSETQ. The CDR3, as DNA: TGCGCCAGCAGCACCATAGCGGGAGACTCCTACAATGAGCAGTTCTTC. Translated, it gives CASSTIAGDSYNEQFF.

The chain carries TRBV4-2 and TRBJ1-4; possible D gene TRBD1, 6 bases. Trimming stripped 1 base from V and 5 bases from J, with 11 bases between. This CDR3 has 15 amino acids. The V gene's germline CDR1 is LGHNA and CDR2 YNFKEQ. The CDR3 region has the DNA TGTGCCAGCAGCCAAGCCCTAGGACAGAATGAAAAACTGTTTTTT. Encoded protein: CASSQALGQNEKLFF.

V and J are TRBV27 and TRBJ2-1; 8 bases are shared with TRBD2. This CDR3 is 16 amino acids long. Germline-derived CDR1 and CDR2 are MNHEY and SMNVEV (reference sequence). The junction had 10 bases not matched to a gene; V was cut back by 2 bases and J by 7 bases. The DNA of the CDR3 is TGTGCCAGCAGTTTAAGAGCTAGCGGGTCTTTTAATGAGCAGTTCTTC. Translation gives CASSLRASGSFNEQFF.

The rearrangement uses TRBV19 and TRBJ2-1, with TRBD2 matching 9 bases. There are 15 residues in the CDR3. The V gene's germline CDR1 is LNHDA and CDR2 SQIVND (reference sequence). V shed 6 bases and J 8 bases; nucleotides not matched to a gene: 11. CDR3 in amino acids: CASREGLAGWDEQFF. The CDR3 DNA sequence: TGTGCCAGTAGGGAAGGGCTAGCGGGATGGGATGAGCAGTTCTTC.

The chain carries TRBV6-1 and TRBJ2-7; possible D gene TRBD2, 5 bases. The germline V and J ends were trimmed by 2 bases and 0 bases, with 17 bases remaining between them. The germline CDR1 and CDR2 sequences are MNHNS and SASEGT. This CDR3 spans 17 amino acids. As DNA, the CDR3 is TGTGCCAGCAGTGAATTCCCTCGGACTTCTAGCTCCTACGAGCAGTACTTC. This translates into CASSEFPRTSSSYEQYF.

The J gene is TRBJ2-2, the V gene TRBV7-9, with D tentatively TRBD2 (6 bases). The CDR3 length is 15 residues. V gave up 7 bases and J gave up 5 bases, with 17 bases separating them. Germline values: CDR1 SEHNR, CDR2 FQNEAQ (reference sequence). CDR3 DNA: TGTGCCAGCAACTTTGGAGGGAGAAGAACCGGGGAGCTGTTTTTT. Residues: CASNFGGRRTGELFF.

The genes are TRBV5-1 and TRBJ2-7; TRBD2 might be the D (6 bases). The CDR3 sequence is 14 residues long. Germline assignment: CDR1 SGHRS and CDR2 YFSETQ. V lost 2 bases, J lost 3 bases, and 12 bases lay in between. The CDR3 loop reads CASSFGTGGYEQYF. CDR3 DNA: TGCGCCAGCAGCTTTGGGACCGGGGGCTACGAGCAGTACTTC. Combining the CDR3 with reference TRBV5-1 and TRBJ2-7 gives the whole variable domain KAGVTQTPRYLIKTRGQQVTLSCSPISGHRSVSWYQQTPGQGLQFLFEYFSETQRNKGNFPGRFSGRQFSNSRSEMNVSTLELGDSALYLCASSFGTGGYEQYFGPGTRLTVT.

The chain employs TRBV15 and TRBJ1-2; no firm D call. This CDR3 contains 14 residues. V was clipped by 3 bases and J by 8 bases, with 16 bases between them. Germline CDR1 is LNHNV and CDR2 is YYDKDF (reference sequence). The CDR3 nucleotides read TGTGCCACCAGCAGCCGAGTGGGTCCGGGGGGCTACACCTTC. This gives the protein CATSSRVGPGGYTF.